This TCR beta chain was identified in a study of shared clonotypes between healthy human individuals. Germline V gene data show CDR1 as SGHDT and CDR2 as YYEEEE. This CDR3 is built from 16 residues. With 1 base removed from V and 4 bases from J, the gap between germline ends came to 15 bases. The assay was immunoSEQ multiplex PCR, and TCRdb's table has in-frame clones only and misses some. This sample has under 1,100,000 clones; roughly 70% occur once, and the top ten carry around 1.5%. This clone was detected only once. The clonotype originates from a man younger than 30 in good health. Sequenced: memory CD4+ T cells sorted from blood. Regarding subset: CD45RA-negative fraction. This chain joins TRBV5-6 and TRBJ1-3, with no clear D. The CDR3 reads CASSLRDSLKGNTIYF. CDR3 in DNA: TGTGCCAGCAGCTTGAGGGATTCCCTTAAGGGAAACACCATATATTTT.